These 17 T cell receptor beta chains were sequenced from one sample in a study of response to subunit inactivated influenza vaccine. TCRdb redid the calling of the RT-PCR reads with MiXCR, one entry per CDR3 protein. The table records hundreds of thousands of distinct CDR3 sequences, 10% to 15% of them present only once. Sequencing used PBMCs from blood, obtained roughly 48 days after vaccination. Receptors originate from a man over 45 who received an inactivated influenza vaccine.

This clonotype was counted many times. The rearrangement joins TRBV2 to TRBJ2-7, with D unclear. The CDR3 contains 13 residues. V dropped 4 bases and J dropped 0 bases, with 7 bases sitting between them. Germline CDR1 SNHLY, CDR2 FYNNEI. CDR3 bases: TGTGCCAGCAGTGTGGGCCCCTCCTACGAGCAGTACTTC. Amino acid sequence: CASSVGPSYEQYF.

This clonotype was detected only a few times. CDR3 sequence: CASSQTQQGEINEQFF. In DNA, the CDR3 is TGTGCCAGCAGCCAAACACAACAGGGTGAGATCAATGAGCAGTTCTTC. V and J are TRBV4-2 and TRBJ2-1, with D possibly matching TRBD1 (6 bases). V shed 2 bases and J shed 6 bases, with 17 bases lying between them. Germline V CDR1 and CDR2: LGHNA, YNFKEQ. The CDR3 runs to 16 residues.

J is TRBJ1-4 and V is TRBV12-3 or TRBV12-4; D may be TRBD1 (5 bases). V was clipped by 3 bases and J by 3 bases, with 14 bases between them. The CDR3 is 16 residues long. The CDR3 bases are TGTGCCAGCAGTTTCTCATCGGGGGGGGCTAATGAAAAACTGTTTTTT. It specifies CASSFSSGGANEKLFF.

The rearrangement links TRBV6-2 or TRBV6-3 to TRBJ2-3; 9 bases are a match to TRBD2. This CDR3 comprises 16 residues. The germline V gene encodes CDR1 MNHEY and CDR2 SVGEGT. Trimming removed 2 bases from V and 5 bases from J; junction bases left unmatched: 8. The CDR3 DNA is TGTGCCAGCAGTTACCAGATAGCGGGAGTTGGAGATACGCAGTATTTT. It specifies CASSYQIAGVGDTQYF.

The chain couples TRBV20-1 to TRBJ1-4, with TRBD1 matching 8 bases. Trimming cost V 8 bases and J 5 bases; bases outside gene matches: 7. Germline V gene data show CDR1 as DFQATT and CDR2 as SNEGSKA (reference sequence). There are 13 residues in the CDR3. The CDR3 DNA reads TGCAGTATTCCGGACAGGGACAATGAAAAACTGTTTTTT. Its protein is CSIPDRDNEKLFF.

Many counts were recorded for this clonotype. The rearrangement joins TRBV15 to TRBJ1-3; D perhaps matches TRBD1 (5 bases). The V and J ends lost 0 bases and 2 bases respectively, with 8 bases between them. Germline-derived CDR1 and CDR2 are LNHNV and YYDKDF (reference sequence). The CDR3 consists of 15 residues. CDR3: CATSRDMGAGNTIYF. The CDR3 region has the DNA TGTGCCACCAGCAGAGATATGGGGGCTGGAAACACCATATATTTT.

This clonotype has more than one count but fewer than ten. The chain carries TRBV25-1 and TRBJ2-5; D is ambiguous. CDR3 length: 13 amino acids. Germline CDR1 and CDR2: MGHDK and SYGVNS. The V end was cut by 6 bases, the J end by 5 bases, with 13 bases between. The CDR3 coding sequence is TGTGCCAGCAGGTCTTCGGTCGAGGAGACCCAGTACTTC. Translated, it gives CASRSSVEETQYF.

V and J are TRBV7-9 and TRBJ1-5; D remains unclear. CDR1 and CDR2 (germline): SEHNR, FQNEAQ (reference sequence). The CDR3 consists of 13 residues. V lost 7 bases and J 4 bases, leaving 11 bases between the germline ends. CDR3 protein: CASTTAGNQPQHF. The CDR3 nucleotides are TGTGCCAGCACCACCGCCGGGAATCAGCCCCAGCATTTT.

This clonotype was counted at least ten times. The chain employs TRBV12-3 or TRBV12-4 and TRBJ1-2; no reliable D call. The CDR3 extends over 14 amino acids. V lost 2 bases and J 8 bases, leaving 15 bases between the germline ends. For the CDR3, the DNA is TGTGCCAGCAGTTTATCCGGGCATCCGTCGGGCTACACCTTC. Protein product: CASSLSGHPSGYTF.

V and J are TRBV6-1 and TRBJ2-2; D is undetermined. V was clipped by 6 bases and J by 5 bases, with 16 bases between them. The CDR3 totals 15 residues. CDR1 and CDR2 (germline): MNHNS, SASEGT. The CDR3 loop is CASRRTRVGTGELFF. The CDR3 DNA sequence: TGTGCCAGCAGACGTACAAGGGTAGGGACCGGGGAGCTGTTTTTT.

This clonotype was counted a few times. CDR3 coding DNA: TGCAGCGTCGGTCCAGCGGGGGGGCAGTTCTTC. It specifies CSVGPAGGQFF. The chain is built from TRBV29-1 and TRBJ2-1, with 9 bases fitting TRBD2. The CDR3 loop spans 11 amino acids. Per germline, CDR1 SQVTM and CDR2 ANQGSEA. The V and J ends lost 6 bases and 12 bases, in that order; junction bases with no gene match: 6.

The rearrangement joins TRBV29-1 to TRBJ1-5; 8 bases align to TRBD1. Looked up from germline, CDR1 is SQVTM and CDR2 is ANQGSEA. The CDR3 runs 14 residues. With V trimmed by 4 bases and J by 4 bases, 6 bases remained unmatched. The CDR3 loop is CSVGYGTGNQPQHF. The CDR3 region has the DNA TGCAGCGTTGGGTACGGGACAGGAAATCAGCCCCAGCATTTT.

This clonotype was found a few times. J is TRBJ2-2 and V is TRBV12-3 or TRBV12-4; no definite D call. V gave up 5 bases and J gave up 3 bases, with 13 bases separating them. This CDR3 has 15 amino acids. CDR3 region: CASSLTAIHTGELFF. CDR3 DNA: TGTGCCAGCAGTCTGACGGCGATCCACACCGGGGAGCTGTTTTTT.

CDR3 amino acids: CASFQRSGYEQFF. The CDR3 DNA follows: TGTGCCAGCTTCCAGCGGAGCGGCTATGAGCAGTTCTTC. The rearrangement joins TRBV5-6 to TRBJ2-1, with a weak D call TRBD2 (5 bases). Trimming pared 7 bases from V and 8 bases from J, leaving 16 bases between. CDR1 is SGHDT, CDR2 YYEEEE, per germline. The CDR3 totals 13 residues.

In its sample, this clonotype was seen many times. The V gene is TRBV28, the J gene TRBJ2-7; 9 bases line up with TRBD2. V trimming: 1 base; J trimming: 0 bases; junction bases outside the gene matches: 4. CDR3 length: 16 residues. Germline CDR1 MDHEN, CDR2 SYDVKM. The CDR3 is CASSLSLAGRSYEQYF. The CDR3 region has the DNA TGTGCCAGCAGTTTATCTCTAGCGGGACGCTCCTACGAGCAGTACTTC. The full variable domain, with the rest looked up from reference TRBV28 and TRBJ2-7, is DVKVTQSSRYLVKRTGEKVFLECVQDMDHENMFWYRQDPGLGLRLIYFSYDVKMKEKGDIPEGYSVSREKKERFSLILESASTNQTSMYLCASSLSLAGRSYEQYFGPGTRLTVT.

This clonotype was counted ten times or more. V and J are TRBV5-1 and TRBJ2-2, with 12 bases that match TRBD2. Losses at the gene ends were 4 bases for V and 4 bases for J; bases not matched to a gene: 2. CDR3 size: 15 residues. Germline V gene sequence: CDR1 SGHRS, CDR2 YFSETQ. This chain's CDR3 is CASSRTSGVTGELFF. For the CDR3, the DNA is TGCGCCAGCAGCCGGACTAGCGGGGTCACCGGGGAGCTGTTTTTT.

Only a few counts were recorded for this clonotype. The rearrangement links TRBV10-3 to TRBJ2-1; 9 nucleotides align to TRBD2. Germline CDR1 and CDR2: ENHRY and SYGVKD. CDR3 length: 13 residues. Trimming removed 8 bases from V and 3 bases from J; junction bases left unmatched: 2. For the CDR3, the DNA is TGTGCCATCCTAGCGGGAAACTACAATGAGCAGTTCTTC. It yields the protein CAILAGNYNEQFF.